This TCR beta chain was sequenced in a study of cytomegalovirus exposure and HLA in healthy donors. On this clone itself: Its antigen is not identified.

This CDR3 region has 15 residues. V was pared by 1 base and J by 7 bases, with 8 bases of the junction left unmatched. CDR1 is SGHRS and CDR2 is YFSETQ in the germline V gene. Clones were read by immunoSEQ multiplex PCR, and TCRdb kept only the in-frame ones, dropping some. The table shows under 150,000 clones, with over 85% occurring only once. Points from the study as a whole: Rarity marked most TCR sequences, yet some public TCRs occurred in many donors. According to a subsequent analysis, TCR clusters identified in the first cohort showed a tendency to co-occur across the 100 to 150 validation repertoires. The authors listed roughly 150 TCR beta chains as cytomegalovirus-associated.

V is TRBV5-1 and J is TRBJ2-1, with 7 bases lining up with TRBD2. The sample comprised PBMCs. The receptor was isolated from a woman between 18 and 29 years old in good health and CMV-seronegative. CDR3 loop: CASSLTVSGVNEQFF. CDR3 in DNA: TGCGCCAGCAGCTTGACGGTAAGCGGGGTAAATGAGCAGTTCTTC.